A selection of T cell receptor beta chains follows, all from one sample in a study of T cell responses to AZD1222 COVID-19 vaccine. Assay used: immunoSEQ multiplex PCR; TCRdb lists only in-frame clones, some missing. This table holds under 140,000 clones, about 90% found once. This material consisted of peripheral blood, taken on day 0 of AZD1222 vaccination. The origin of the receptors is an adult in good health. CDR3s include the opening cysteine and the closing phenylalanine or tryptophan. The order of the fields is V gene, J gene, clone size, D gene, CDR3 DNA, CDR3 protein. A D gene is named only where the DNA matches it firmly. The size entry is marked missing in some rows and otherwise reads once, few, many or a size class.

v_gene: TRBV6-5
j_gene: TRBJ1-5
abundance: NA
d_gene: NA
CDR3nt: TGTGCCAGCAGTTCTCAGGGTATCGGCAATCAGCCCCAGCATTTT
CDR3aa: CASSSQGIGNQPQHF

v_gene: TRBV28
j_gene: TRBJ1-3
abundance: NA
d_gene: TRBD1
CDR3nt: TGTGCCAGCAGTTTAGCGGACAGGGGGCCTGGAAACACCATATATTTT
CDR3aa: CASSLADRGPGNTIYF

v_gene: TRBV7-9
j_gene: TRBJ2-5
abundance: once
d_gene: TRBD2
CDR3nt: TGTGCCAGCAGCTACGGACTAGCGGGAGCTCAGGTCCAAGAGACCCAGTACTTC
CDR3aa: CASSYGLAGAQVQETQYF

v_gene: TRBV14
j_gene: TRBJ1-1
abundance: NA
d_gene: NA
CDR3nt: TGTGCCAGCAGCGTCCGACGGGACGGTGAAGCTTTCTTT
CDR3aa: CASSVRRDGEAFF

v_gene: TRBV28
j_gene: TRBJ1-1
abundance: NA
d_gene: NA
CDR3nt: TGTGCCAGCAATCCCTCACGGAACACTGAAGCTTTCTTT
CDR3aa: CASNPSRNTEAFF

v_gene: TRBV6-2/TRBV6-3
j_gene: TRBJ2-3
abundance: NA
d_gene: NA
CDR3nt: TGTGCCAGCAGTCCCCCAGGGAGCGGTTCTAGCACAGATACGCAGTATTTT
CDR3aa: CASSPPGSGSSTDTQYF

v_gene: TRBV5-8
j_gene: TRBJ2-5
abundance: NA
d_gene: NA
CDR3nt: TGTGCCAGCAGCCCTGAGGGGCGGCGGTCAGAGACCCAGTACTTC
CDR3aa: CASSPEGRRSETQYF

v_gene: TRBV30
j_gene: TRBJ2-3
abundance: NA
d_gene: NA
CDR3nt: TGTGCTAGGACAAGGGGGGAGACAGATACGCAGTATTTT
CDR3aa: CARTRGETDTQYF

v_gene: TRBV7-3
j_gene: TRBJ2-3
abundance: NA
d_gene: TRBD2
CDR3nt: TGTGCCAGCAGCTTAATGCCTAGCGGTACAGATACGCAGTATTTT
CDR3aa: CASSLMPSGTDTQYF

v_gene: TRBV7-9
j_gene: TRBJ1-2
abundance: NA
d_gene: NA
CDR3nt: TGTGCCAGCAGCTCGCGGACAGTCTATGGCTACACCTTC
CDR3aa: CASSSRTVYGYTF

v_gene: TRBV7-2
j_gene: TRBJ2-1
abundance: NA
d_gene: TRBD2
CDR3nt: TGTGCCAGCAGCCAATCGGTGGTAGCGGGGGCGGAGCAGTTCTTC
CDR3aa: CASSQSVVAGAEQFF

v_gene: TRBV9
j_gene: TRBJ2-3
abundance: NA
d_gene: TRBD2
CDR3nt: TGTGCCAGCAGCTATAGCGGGGGGGCCCTTATACAAGATACGCAGTATTTT
CDR3aa: CASSYSGGALIQDTQYF

v_gene: TRBV9
j_gene: TRBJ2-5
abundance: few
d_gene: TRBD2
CDR3nt: TGTGCCAGCAGCCTTAGCGGGCAAGAGACCCAGTACTTC
CDR3aa: CASSLSGQETQYF

v_gene: TRBV19
j_gene: TRBJ1-2
abundance: once
d_gene: NA
CDR3nt: TGTGCCAGTAGTATGGTACAGAGCGGCTATGGCTACACCTTC
CDR3aa: CASSMVQSGYGYTF

v_gene: TRBV5-5
j_gene: TRBJ2-7
abundance: once
d_gene: NA
CDR3nt: TGTGCCAGCAGCTTGGGGGGTTACGAGCAGTACTTC
CDR3aa: CASSLGGYEQYF

v_gene: TRBV3-1/TRBV3-2
j_gene: TRBJ1-2
abundance: NA
d_gene: NA
CDR3nt: TGTGCCAGCAGCCAAGATTCGAGGAGGGGACGGGATGGCTACACCTTC
CDR3aa: CASSQDSRRGRDGYTF

v_gene: TRBV28
j_gene: TRBJ2-7
abundance: once
d_gene: NA
CDR3nt: TGTGCCAGCAGTTTACCGACAGGATCCTACGAGCAGTACTTC
CDR3aa: CASSLPTGSYEQYF

v_gene: TRBV5-6
j_gene: TRBJ1-3
abundance: NA
d_gene: NA
CDR3nt: TGTGCCAGCAGCCGCGTCCCACATGGCGCTTCTGGAAACACCATATATTTT
CDR3aa: CASSRVPHGASGNTIYF

v_gene: TRBV12-3/TRBV12-4
j_gene: TRBJ1-6
abundance: NA
d_gene: NA
CDR3nt: TGTGCCAGCAGTTTCAAGGAAAATTCACCCCTCCACTTT
CDR3aa: CASSFKENSPLHF

v_gene: TRBV3-1/TRBV3-2
j_gene: TRBJ1-1
abundance: NA
d_gene: TRBD1
CDR3nt: TGTGCCAGCAGCCTACACCCCGGACAGGGGTTGAACACTGAAGCTTTCTTT
CDR3aa: CASSLHPGQGLNTEAFF

v_gene: TRBV19
j_gene: TRBJ1-2
abundance: NA
d_gene: TRBD1
CDR3nt: TGTGCCACTGCGGACAGGGCTAGCTATGGCTACACCTTC
CDR3aa: CATADRASYGYTF

v_gene: TRBV19
j_gene: TRBJ1-2
abundance: few
d_gene: NA
CDR3nt: TGTGCCAGTAGGCGCGTGGCAGATACTAACTATGGCTACACCTTC
CDR3aa: CASRRVADTNYGYTF

v_gene: TRBV18
j_gene: TRBJ2-3
abundance: NA
d_gene: NA
CDR3nt: TGTGCCAGCTCACCATCCAGGGGCACAGATACGCAGTATTTT
CDR3aa: CASSPSRGTDTQYF

v_gene: TRBV28
j_gene: TRBJ1-5
abundance: once
d_gene: TRBD1
CDR3nt: TGTGCCAGCAGCCCTGATGGGCAGGGGGACAATCAGCCCCAGCATTTT
CDR3aa: CASSPDGQGDNQPQHF